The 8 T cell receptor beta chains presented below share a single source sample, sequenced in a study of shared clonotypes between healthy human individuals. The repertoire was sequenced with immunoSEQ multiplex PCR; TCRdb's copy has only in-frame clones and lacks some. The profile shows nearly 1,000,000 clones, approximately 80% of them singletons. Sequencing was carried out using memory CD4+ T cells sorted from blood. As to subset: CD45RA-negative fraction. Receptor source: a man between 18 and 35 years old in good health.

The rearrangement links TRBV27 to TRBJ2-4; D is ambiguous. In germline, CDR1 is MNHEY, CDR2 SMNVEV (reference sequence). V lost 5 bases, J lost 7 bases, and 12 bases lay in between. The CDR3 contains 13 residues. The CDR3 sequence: CASSIGLENIQYF. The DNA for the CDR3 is TGTGCCAGCAGTATTGGTTTGGAGAACATTCAGTACTTC.

CDR3 region: CASSPLAADNEQFF. The CDR3 region has the DNA TGTGCCAGCAGCCCACTAGCGGCGGACAATGAGCAGTTCTTC. J is TRBJ2-1 and V is TRBV5-8; 8 bases match TRBD2. Trimming at V came to 4 bases and at J to 5 bases, leaving 5 bases not matched to a gene. Germline V gene lookup returns CDR1 SGHTS and CDR2 YDEGEE. This CDR3 spans 14 amino acids. The whole variable domain, remainder taken from reference TRBV5-8 and TRBJ2-1, is EAGVTQSPTHLIKTRGQQATLRCSPISGHTSVYWYQQALGLGLQFLLWYDEGEERNRGNFPPRFSGRQFPNYSSELNVNALELEDSALYLCASSPLAADNEQFFGPGTRLTVL.

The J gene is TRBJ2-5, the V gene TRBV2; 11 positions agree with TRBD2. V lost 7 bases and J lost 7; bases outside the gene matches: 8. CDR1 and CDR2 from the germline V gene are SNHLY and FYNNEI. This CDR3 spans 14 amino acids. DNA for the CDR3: TGTGCCAGCAAGGTAGCGGGGGGGTCCGGGACCCAGTACTTC. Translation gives CASKVAGGSGTQYF.

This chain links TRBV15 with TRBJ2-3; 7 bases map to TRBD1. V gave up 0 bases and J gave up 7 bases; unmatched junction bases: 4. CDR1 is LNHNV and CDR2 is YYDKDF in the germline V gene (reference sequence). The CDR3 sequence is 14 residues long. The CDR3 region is CATSRELGQNTQYF. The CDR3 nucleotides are TGTGCCACCAGCAGAGAGTTGGGACAGAATACGCAGTATTTT.

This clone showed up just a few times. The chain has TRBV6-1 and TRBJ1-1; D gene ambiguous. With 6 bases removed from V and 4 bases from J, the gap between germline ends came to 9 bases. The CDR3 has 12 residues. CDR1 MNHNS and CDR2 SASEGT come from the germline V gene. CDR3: CASSTATTEAFF. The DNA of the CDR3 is TGTGCCAGCAGCACGGCGACCACTGAAGCTTTCTTT.

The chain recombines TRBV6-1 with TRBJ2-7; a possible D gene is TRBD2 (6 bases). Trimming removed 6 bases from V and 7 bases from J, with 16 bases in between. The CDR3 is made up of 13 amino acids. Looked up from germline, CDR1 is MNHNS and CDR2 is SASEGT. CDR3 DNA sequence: TGTGCCAGCAGAACGAACCGCGCGGGAGAGCAGTACTTC. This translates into CASRTNRAGEQYF.

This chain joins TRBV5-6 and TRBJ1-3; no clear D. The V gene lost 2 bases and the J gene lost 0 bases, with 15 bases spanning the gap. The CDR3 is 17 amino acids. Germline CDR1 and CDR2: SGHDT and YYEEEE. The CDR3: CASSFSRTLYSGNTIYF. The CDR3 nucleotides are TGTGCCAGCAGCTTTAGCAGGACCCTCTACTCTGGAAACACCATATATTTT.

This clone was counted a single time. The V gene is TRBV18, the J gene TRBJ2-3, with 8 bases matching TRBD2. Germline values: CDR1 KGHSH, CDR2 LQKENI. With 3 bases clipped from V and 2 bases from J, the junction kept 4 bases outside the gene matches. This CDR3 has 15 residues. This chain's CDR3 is CASSPIAGITDTQYF. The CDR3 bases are TGTGCCAGCTCACCTATAGCGGGGATCACAGATACGCAGTATTTT.